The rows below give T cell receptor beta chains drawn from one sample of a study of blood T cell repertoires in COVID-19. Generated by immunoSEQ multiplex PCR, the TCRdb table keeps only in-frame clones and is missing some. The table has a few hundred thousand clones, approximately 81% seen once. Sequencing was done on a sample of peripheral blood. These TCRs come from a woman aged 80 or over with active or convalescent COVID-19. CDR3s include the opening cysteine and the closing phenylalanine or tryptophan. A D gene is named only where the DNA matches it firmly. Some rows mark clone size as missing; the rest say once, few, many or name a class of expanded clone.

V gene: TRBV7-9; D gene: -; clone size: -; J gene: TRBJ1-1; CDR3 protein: CASSKTGNTEAFF; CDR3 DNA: TGTGCCAGCTCGAAGACGGGGAACACTGAAGCTTTCTTT
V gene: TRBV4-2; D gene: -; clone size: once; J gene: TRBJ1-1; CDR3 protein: CASRPPGGSNTEAFF; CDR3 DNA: TGTGCCAGCAGACCCCCGGGGGGATCGAACACTGAAGCTTTCTTT
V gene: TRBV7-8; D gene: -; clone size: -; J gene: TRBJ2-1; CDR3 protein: CASSPWRGGEQFF; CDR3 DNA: TGTGCCAGCAGCCCCTGGCGGGGAGGTGAGCAGTTCTTC
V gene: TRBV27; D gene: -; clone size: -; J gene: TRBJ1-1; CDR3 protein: CASSLRLAVTNTEAFF; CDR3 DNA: TGTGCCAGCAGTTTACGGCTCGCGGTTACGAACACTGAAGCTTTCTTT
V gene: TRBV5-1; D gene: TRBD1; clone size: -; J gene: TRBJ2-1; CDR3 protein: CASSLALLADRTSLNEQFF; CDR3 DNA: TGCGCCAGCAGCTTGGCGCTACTTGCGGACAGGACCTCTCTTAATGAGCAGTTCTTC
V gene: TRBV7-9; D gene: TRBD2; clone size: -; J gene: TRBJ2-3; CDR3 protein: CASSEGTSGSTDTQYF; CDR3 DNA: TGTGCCAGCAGCGAAGGGACTAGCGGGAGCACAGATACGCAGTATTTT
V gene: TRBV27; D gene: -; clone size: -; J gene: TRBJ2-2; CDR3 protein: CASSTPGLGTGELFF; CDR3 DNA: TGTGCCAGCAGTACGCCAGGGTTAGGTACCGGGGAGCTGTTTTTT
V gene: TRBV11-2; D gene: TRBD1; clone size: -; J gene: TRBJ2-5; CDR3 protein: CASSLGDRGRETQYF; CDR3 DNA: TGTGCCAGCAGCTTAGGGGACAGGGGACGAGAGACCCAGTACTTC
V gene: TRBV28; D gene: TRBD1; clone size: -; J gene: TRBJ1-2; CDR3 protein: CASREDRGSLGYTF; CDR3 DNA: TGTGCCAGCAGGGAAGACAGGGGGTCCCTTGGCTACACCTTC
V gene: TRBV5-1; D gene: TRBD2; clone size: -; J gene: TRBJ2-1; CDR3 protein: CASSPQAGGPSPEQFF; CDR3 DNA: TGCGCCAGCAGCCCCCAAGCGGGAGGGCCCTCACCTGAGCAGTTCTTC
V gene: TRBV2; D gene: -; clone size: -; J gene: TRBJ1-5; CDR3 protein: CASNLGAQNQPQHF; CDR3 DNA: TGTGCCAGCAACCTAGGGGCGCAGAATCAGCCCCAGCATTTT
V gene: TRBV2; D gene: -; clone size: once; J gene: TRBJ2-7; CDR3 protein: CASSQLPPEQYF; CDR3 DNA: TGTGCCAGCAGCCAACTCCCTCCCGAGCAGTACTTC
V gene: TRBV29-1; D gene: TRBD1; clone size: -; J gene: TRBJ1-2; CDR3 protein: CSVNRGTNYGYTF; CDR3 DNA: TGCAGCGTTAACAGGGGGACTAACTATGGCTACACCTTC
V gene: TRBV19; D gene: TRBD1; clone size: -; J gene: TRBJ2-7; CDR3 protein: CASSMVGQGHEQYF; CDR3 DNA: TGTGCCAGTAGTATGGTGGGACAGGGCCACGAGCAGTACTTC
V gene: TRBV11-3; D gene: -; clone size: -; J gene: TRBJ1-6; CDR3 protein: CASSFSGGSYNSPLHF; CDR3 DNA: TGTGCCAGCAGCTTTTCCGGAGGCTCCTATAATTCACCCCTCCACTTT
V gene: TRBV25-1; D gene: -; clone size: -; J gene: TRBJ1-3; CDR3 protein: CASTDSSSGNTIYF; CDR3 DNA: TGTGCCAGCACCGACTCGAGCTCTGGAAACACCATATATTTT
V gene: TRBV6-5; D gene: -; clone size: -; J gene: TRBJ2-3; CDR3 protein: CASNPSPTYTDTQYF; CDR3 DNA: TGTGCCAGCAATCCAAGCCCTACCTACACAGATACGCAGTATTTT
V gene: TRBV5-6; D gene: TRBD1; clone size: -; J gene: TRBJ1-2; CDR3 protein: CASSFETGRNGYTF; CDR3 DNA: TGTGCCAGCAGCTTCGAGACAGGGCGGAATGGCTACACCTTC
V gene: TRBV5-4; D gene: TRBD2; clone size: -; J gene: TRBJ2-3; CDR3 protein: CASSMRLAGDTDTQYF; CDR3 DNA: TGTGCCAGCAGCATGAGGCTAGCGGGAGACACAGATACGCAGTATTTT
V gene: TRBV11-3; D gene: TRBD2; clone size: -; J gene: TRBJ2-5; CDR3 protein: CASSPGGAGETQYF; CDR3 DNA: TGTGCCAGCAGCCCCGGGGGGGCTGGGGAGACCCAGTACTTC
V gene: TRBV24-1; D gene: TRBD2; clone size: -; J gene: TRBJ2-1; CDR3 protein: CATSDPTSGNNEQFF; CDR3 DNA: TGTGCCACCAGTGACCCGACTAGCGGAAACAATGAGCAGTTCTTC
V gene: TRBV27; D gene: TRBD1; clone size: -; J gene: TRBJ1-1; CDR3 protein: CASSLYRGTYTEAFF; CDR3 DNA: TGTGCCAGCAGTTTATACAGGGGGACTTACACTGAAGCTTTCTTT
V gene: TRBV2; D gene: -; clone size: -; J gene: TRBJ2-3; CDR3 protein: CASSDQGGLTDTQYF; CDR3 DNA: TGTGCCAGCAGTGACCAGGGGGGACTCACAGATACGCAGTATTTT
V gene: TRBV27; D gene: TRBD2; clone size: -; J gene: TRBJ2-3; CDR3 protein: CASSLLRGGSTDTQYF; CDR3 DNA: TGTGCCAGCAGTTTGCTTCGGGGGGGATCCACAGATACGCAGTATTTT
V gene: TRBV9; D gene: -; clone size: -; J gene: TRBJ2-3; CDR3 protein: CASSPGSPPTDTQYF; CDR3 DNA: TGTGCCAGCAGCCCCGGGTCCCCCCCTACAGATACGCAGTATTTT
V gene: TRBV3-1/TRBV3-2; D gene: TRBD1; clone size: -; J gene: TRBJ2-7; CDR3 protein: CASSARDRGEQYF; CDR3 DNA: TGTGCCAGCAGCGCCCGGGACAGGGGCGAGCAGTACTTC
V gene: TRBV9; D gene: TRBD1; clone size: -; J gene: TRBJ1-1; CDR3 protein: CASRVTGGRTEAFF; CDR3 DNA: TGTGCCAGCCGCGTTACAGGGGGGAGAACTGAAGCTTTCTTT
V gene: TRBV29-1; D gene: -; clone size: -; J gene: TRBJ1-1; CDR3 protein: CSVGSRRGEAFF; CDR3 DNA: TGCAGCGTTGGGTCCAGGCGGGGTGAAGCTTTCTTT
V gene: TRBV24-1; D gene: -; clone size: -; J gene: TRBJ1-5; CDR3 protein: CATSDRGNQPQHF; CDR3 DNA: TGTGCCACCAGTGACAGGGGCAATCAGCCCCAGCATTTT
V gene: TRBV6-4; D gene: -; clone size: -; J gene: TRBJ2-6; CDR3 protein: CASSTGPGANVLTF; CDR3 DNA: TGTGCCAGCAGCACAGGGCCTGGGGCCAACGTCCTGACTTTC
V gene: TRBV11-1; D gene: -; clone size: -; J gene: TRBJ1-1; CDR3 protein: CASSFPGANTEAFF; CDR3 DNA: TGTGCCAGCAGCTTCCCCGGAGCGAACACTGAAGCTTTCTTT
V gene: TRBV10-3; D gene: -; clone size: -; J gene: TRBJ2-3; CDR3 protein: CAIRPIAAGTQYF; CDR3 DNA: TGTGCCATCAGACCTATCGCGGCGGGTACGCAGTATTTT
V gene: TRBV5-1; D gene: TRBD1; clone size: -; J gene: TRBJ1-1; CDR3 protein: CASSLVFTGERGNTEAFF; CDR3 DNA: TGCGCCAGCAGCTTGGTTTTTACAGGGGAGAGGGGAAACACTGAAGCTTTCTTT
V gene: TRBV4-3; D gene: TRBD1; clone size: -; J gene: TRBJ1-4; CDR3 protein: CASSEVPFTGQGDEKLFF; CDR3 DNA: TGCGCCAGCAGCGAAGTCCCTTTCACGGGACAGGGAGATGAAAAACTGTTTTTT
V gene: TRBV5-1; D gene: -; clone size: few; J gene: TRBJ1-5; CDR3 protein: CASSLDNLGNQPQHF; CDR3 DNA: TGCGCCAGCAGCCTCGACAACTTGGGCAATCAGCCCCAGCATTTT
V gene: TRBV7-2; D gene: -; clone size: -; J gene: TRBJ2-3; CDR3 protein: CASSLMRGGTDTQYF; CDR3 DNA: TGTGCCAGCAGCTTAATGCGCGGGGGCACAGATACGCAGTATTTT
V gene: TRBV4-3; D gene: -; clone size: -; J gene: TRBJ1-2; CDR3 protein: CASSQAQGLTNYGYTF; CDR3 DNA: TGCGCCAGCAGCCAAGCGCAGGGTTTGACTAACTATGGCTACACCTTC
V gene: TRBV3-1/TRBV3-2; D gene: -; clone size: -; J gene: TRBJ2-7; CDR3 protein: CASSHHVSAYEQYF; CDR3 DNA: TGTGCCAGCAGCCATCACGTCTCGGCCTACGAGCAGTACTTC
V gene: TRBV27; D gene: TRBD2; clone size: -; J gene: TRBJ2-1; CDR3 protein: CASSPPPLAGGYNEQFF; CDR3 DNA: TGTGCCAGCAGTCCCCCGCCTCTAGCGGGGGGATACAATGAGCAGTTCTTC
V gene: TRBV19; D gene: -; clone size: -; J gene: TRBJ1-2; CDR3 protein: CASSIGGERNYGYTF; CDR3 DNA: TGTGCCAGTAGTATTGGGGGGGAGCGGAACTATGGCTACACCTTC
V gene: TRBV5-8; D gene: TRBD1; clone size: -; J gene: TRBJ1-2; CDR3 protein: CASSRGQATGGYTF; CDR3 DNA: TGTGCCAGCAGCCGCGGACAGGCGACGGGTGGCTACACCTTC
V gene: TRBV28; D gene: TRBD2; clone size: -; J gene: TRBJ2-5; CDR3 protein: CASSFRTSGRGETQYF; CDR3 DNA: TGTGCCAGCAGTTTTCGGACTAGCGGGAGGGGAGAGACCCAGTACTTC
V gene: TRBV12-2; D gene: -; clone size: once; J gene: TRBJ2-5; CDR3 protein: CASRYSGLTREEGETQYF; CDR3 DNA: TGTGCAAGTCGCTATTCGGGACTGACTCGGGAGGAGGGAGAGACCCAGTACTTC